This T cell receptor (beta chain) appears in the sequencing data of a study of regulatory T cells in long-lasting Graves disease. As for time point: newly diagnosed GD, antithyroid drugs for less than 3 months. Isolated PBMC RNA provided the starting material for the TCR library. Doctors identified Graves' disease using the American Thyroid Association guidelines. TCR beta libraries were built with iRepertoire HTBI primers and Arm-PCR of CDR3 regions. MiXCR was run by TCRdb on the multiplex PCR reads, yielding one entry per CDR3 protein. The sample holds just over 600,000 distinct CDR3 sequences; under 20% are singletons and the top ten take 15% to 20%. The V end was cut by 5 bases, the J end by 3 bases, with 11 bases between. CDR3 length: 14 residues. Per germline, CDR1 LNHDA and CDR2 SQIVND (reference sequence). Study-level results: Only a small sample size was used, which may have cut accuracy.

Many counts were recorded for this clonotype. Its antigen remains unknown. These same data were also listed under a study on T cells in Graves' hyperthyroidism and ophthalmopathy. Per that study: Prediction of ophthalmopathy progression came a median roughly 6.4 months pre-onset.

The clonotype originates from a woman younger than 45 with Graves disease. This rearrangement joins TRBV19 to TRBJ1-5; D might be TRBD1 (6 bases). Here the sequenced sample was peripheral blood mononuclear cells (PBMCs), taken at new diagnosis, from a patient treated with antithyroid drugs. The CDR3 DNA reads as TGTGCCAGTAGTCCATGGACAGCCAATCAGCCCCAGCATTTT. Protein: CASSPWTANQPQHF.